This entry describes one T cell receptor beta chain. Its antigen is currently unknown. Repertoires were generated with immunoSEQ multiplex PCR, while TCRdb's copy carries only in-frame clones and drops some. The repertoire holds approximately 5,000 clones, with 60% to 75% as singletons. The CDR3 is 14 residues long. The germline gives CDR1 KGHSH, CDR2 LQKENI. Deletions cut 4 bases from V and 5 bases from J, with 14 bases between. The data derive from a study of high-grade serous ovarian cancer treatment subgroups. Study-wide points: Repertoire similarity ranged about 0.095 to 0.8 between tumors of one patient.

Tumor samples were taken before definitive surgery or chemotherapy. V and J are TRBV18 and TRBJ1-2; maybe TRBD1 (6 bases). Sequences were obtained from tumor tissue. The TCR sequence derives from a human donor with high-grade serous ovarian cancer. The CDR3: CASSRFETGYGYTF. CDR3 coding DNA: TGTGCCAGCTCACGTTTCGAGACAGGATATGGCTACACCTTC. Filled out from reference TRBV18 and TRBJ1-2, the complete variable domain reads NAGVMQNPRHLVRRRGQEARLRCSPMKGHSHVYWYRQLPEEGLKFMVYLQKENIIDESGMPKERFSAEFPKEGPSILRIQQVVRGDSAAYFCASSRFETGYGYTFGSGTRLTVV.